This T cell receptor (beta chain) was recovered during a study of cytomegalovirus exposure and HLA in healthy donors. Study-level background: In an early release, HLA-typed donors contributed 77 million or so unique TCR sequences.

PCR used 60 Vbeta primers and 13 Jbeta primers. The assay was immunoSEQ multiplex PCR, and TCRdb's table has in-frame clones only and misses some. The sample consists of roughly 100,000 clones, 63% of them appearing once. Details on this clone: Its specificity is not known.

The CDR3 runs 15 residues. The V gene end was trimmed by 2 bases and the J gene end by 3 bases; junction bases not matched to a gene: 7. Germline V gives CDR1 LNHDA, CDR2 SQIVND (reference sequence). Study observations and caveats: In a later analysis, common viral pathogens appeared linked to several of the most significant clusters.

The receptor was derived from a human donor in good health. The chain links TRBV19 to TRBJ2-7; 7 bases map to TRBD2. The sample comprised PBMCs. The CDR3 nucleotides are TGTGCCAGTAGTATATACGCGGGAGAGGGCTACGAGCAGTACTTC. The encoded protein is CASSIYAGEGYEQYF. Using reference TRBV19 and TRBJ2-7 for the parts outside the CDR3, the full variable domain is DGGITQSPKYLFRKEGQNVTLSCEQNLNHDAMYWYRQDPGQGLRLIYYSQIVNDFQKGDIAEGYSVSREKKESFPLTVTSAQKNPTAFYLCASSIYAGEGYEQYFGPGTRLTVT.